These T cell receptor beta chains were read from a single sample in a study of blood T cell repertoires in COVID-19. The method was immunoSEQ multiplex PCR; TCRdb's version includes in-frame clones alone and lacks a portion of them. The sample has over 200,000 clones, more than 70% seen once. Input material: peripheral blood. Receptors were obtained from a woman aged 45-65 years with acute or convalescent COVID-19. Both conserved end residues are part of each CDR3. The D gene is left open where the match is weak. Size values are once, few and many counts, or a class for expanded clones, and some rows have none.

cdr3_nt,cdr3_aa,d_call,v_call,j_call,clone_size
TGCGCCAGCAGCCCAGGAGGCGGGAGTATCAATGAGCAGTTCTTC,CASSPGGGSINEQFF,TRBD2,TRBV5-1,TRBJ2-1,few
TGTGCCAGCAGTTTGACTAGCGGGAGTGCCCAGTACTTC,CASSLTSGSAQYF,TRBD2,TRBV28,TRBJ2-5,few
TGCAGCGTCGTCGACCTCCGACAGGGGACGGGCTATGGCTACACCTTC,CSVVDLRQGTGYGYTF,TRBD1,TRBV29-1,TRBJ1-2,NA
TGTGCCAGCAGCTTTCAGATTTCCTCTTCCTACGAGCAGTACTTC,CASSFQISSSYEQYF,NA,TRBV7-2,TRBJ2-7,NA
TGTGCCAGTAGTTGGGGGGGAAGAAGCAATCAGCCCCAGCATTTT,CASSWGGRSNQPQHF,NA,TRBV19,TRBJ1-5,NA
TGTGCCACCAGCAGGAAGGTACAGGCTATGAACACTGAAGCTTTCTTT,CATSRKVQAMNTEAFF,NA,TRBV15,TRBJ1-1,few
TGTGCCAGCAGTTCCGGACTAGCGGGAGGCTACGAGCAGTACTTC,CASSSGLAGGYEQYF,TRBD2,TRBV27,TRBJ2-7,NA
TGTGCCAGCAGCCAAGACCTCCAGGGGCCTACTGGAAACACCATATATTTT,CASSQDLQGPTGNTIYF,NA,TRBV3-1/TRBV3-2,TRBJ1-3,NA
TGCAGTGCGAGGTTCCTGGATACGCAGTATTTT,CSARFLDTQYF,NA,TRBV20-1,TRBJ2-3,once
TGTGCCACCAGTGAGTTTGAGCAGGGGGCGTTAAATCAGCCCCAGCATTTT,CATSEFEQGALNQPQHF,TRBD1,TRBV24-1,TRBJ1-5,NA
TGTGCCTGGAGGGGGGGCAGTTACACTAGCGGGGAGCAGTTCTTC,CAWRGGSYTSGEQFF,TRBD2,TRBV30,TRBJ2-1,NA
TGCGCCAGCAGCCAAGATCGCAGCTCCTACAATGAGCAGTTCTTC,CASSQDRSSYNEQFF,NA,TRBV4-1,TRBJ2-1,NA
TGTGCCAGCAAACACAGGGGGCTTGGAAACACCATATATTTT,CASKHRGLGNTIYF,TRBD1,TRBV2,TRBJ1-3,NA
TGTGCCAGCAGGGGGACTAGCCTCCGTTCGGCTGATACGCAGTATTTT,CASRGTSLRSADTQYF,TRBD2,TRBV2,TRBJ2-3,NA
TGTGCCAGCAGTCCAGGCCCCGGCTTCCTGAGCTCCTACGAGCAGTACTTC,CASSPGPGFLSSYEQYF,NA,TRBV6-6,TRBJ2-7,NA
TGCGCCAGCAGCCCTACAGGGGGCAGCACAGATACGCAGTATTTT,CASSPTGGSTDTQYF,TRBD1,TRBV5-1,TRBJ2-3,NA
TGCAGCGTTGAGCTTGGCAGAGGTGAAAAACTGTTTTTT,CSVELGRGEKLFF,NA,TRBV29-1,TRBJ1-4,few
TGCAGCGCTTCGGTGGGGGGGGTATCCTACGAGCAGTACTTC,CSASVGGVSYEQYF,TRBD2,TRBV29-1,TRBJ2-7,once
TGCGCCAGCAGCTCTTCGGCCGCAGGGGGCACTGAAGCTTTCTTT,CASSSSAAGGTEAFF,TRBD1,TRBV5-1,TRBJ1-1,NA
TGTGCCAGCAGTTACTCGCACTCCAATGAGCAGTTCTTC,CASSYSHSNEQFF,NA,TRBV6-5,TRBJ2-1,NA
TGTGCCAGCAATCTGGAGGGAGGGAGCTACAATGAGCAGTTCTTC,CASNLEGGSYNEQFF,TRBD2,TRBV6-5,TRBJ2-1,few
TGTGCCAGCAGCAAACTCCGGGGGGAGGGTGCAGATACGCAGTATTTT,CASSKLRGEGADTQYF,NA,TRBV21-1,TRBJ2-3,NA
TGTGCCAGCAGCGGCGGGGGTTCAAGGGATACGCAGTATTTT,CASSGGGSRDTQYF,TRBD2,TRBV5-4,TRBJ2-3,NA
TGCGCCAGCAGCTTACAGGGTAGAGGGGACACCATATATTTT,CASSLQGRGDTIYF,NA,TRBV5-1,TRBJ1-3,few
TGTGCCATCCAGGGACAGGGGGTTGACGGCTACACCTTC,CAIQGQGVDGYTF,TRBD1,TRBV10-3,TRBJ1-2,NA
TGTGCCAGCAGCCAAGATAGTAGGATGATAGCGGGAGGGCAGGGAGATACGCAGTATTTT,CASSQDSRMIAGGQGDTQYF,TRBD2,TRBV3-1/TRBV3-2,TRBJ2-3,once